These 27 T cell receptor beta chains originate from one sample sequenced in a study of beta chain features in type 1 diabetes. The study, taken as a whole, reports: People with Type 1 diabetes carried modestly yet significantly shorter TCRB CDR3s in all four CD4+ subsets.

Antigens for these TCRs are unknown. TCRB transcripts that were expressed got sequenced, as all of the isolated RNA had been reverse transcribed. Data came from immunoSEQ multiplex PCR; TCRdb stores just in-frame clones and leaves some out. Of over 200,000 clones in the sample, about a tenth were seen once. The sample comprised naive CD4+ T cells from blood. Source of these receptors: a young man with type 1 diabetes.

V and J are TRBV28 and TRBJ2-1; TRBD1 matches at 8 bases. The CDR3 is made up of 16 amino acids. Germline V CDR1 and CDR2: MDHEN, SYDVKM. The V gene end was trimmed by 5 bases and the J gene end by 4 bases; junction bases not matched to a gene: 10. The CDR3 region is CASSPGQVLGYNEQFF. For the CDR3, the DNA is TGTGCCAGCAGTCCGGGACAGGTTTTGGGATACAATGAGCAGTTCTTC.

This clone was counted only a few times. The rearrangement joins TRBV7-3 to TRBJ1-1, with D tentatively TRBD1 (5 bases). Germline CDR1 is SGHTA and CDR2 is FQGTGA. The ends were cut back, 3 bases at V and 1 base at J, with 21 bases in the middle. The CDR3 covers 18 residues. This CDR3 reads CASSFRADAGRQNTEAFF. The CDR3 coding sequence is TGTGCCAGCAGCTTCAGGGCCGATGCGGGACGGCAGAACACTGAAGCTTTCTTT. Full variable domain (remainder filled in from reference TRBV7-3 and TRBJ1-1): GAGVSQTPSNKVTEKGKYVELRCDPISGHTALYWYRQSLGQGPEFLIYFQGTGAADDSGLPNDRFFAVRPEGSVSTLKIQRTERGDSAVYLCASSFRADAGRQNTEAFFGQGTRLTVV.

The chain carries TRBV9 and TRBJ2-7; maybe TRBD1 (5 bases). The CDR3 is 13 amino acids. Germline V gene data show CDR1 as SGDLS and CDR2 as YYNGEE. V lost 3 bases to trimming and J lost 8 bases, with 15 bases between them. The CDR3 sequence: CASSGEQGRKQYF. The CDR3 DNA follows: TGTGCCAGCAGCGGCGAGCAGGGAAGGAAGCAGTACTTC.

This clone was detected only a few times. The chain joins TRBV29-1 to TRBJ1-1; 7 nucleotides agree with TRBD1. Trimming took 7 bases from V and 1 from J; bases not matched to a gene: 9. CDR3 length equals 14 residues. The germline gives CDR1 SQVTM, CDR2 ANQGSEA. The CDR3 is CSGESGQKNTEAFF. The CDR3 nucleotides read TGCAGCGGGGAATCGGGACAGAAGAACACTGAAGCTTTCTTT.

The chain has TRBV4-1 and TRBJ1-1, with a tentative D call TRBD1 (5 bases). The V gene lost 2 bases and the J gene lost 7 bases, with 14 bases spanning the gap. This CDR3 comprises 14 residues. Germline values: CDR1 MGHRA, CDR2 YSYEKL. The CDR3 protein is CASSQPRQRNEAFF. CDR3 nucleotide sequence: TGCGCCAGCAGCCAACCGAGACAGAGAAATGAAGCTTTCTTT.

The chain links TRBV2 to TRBJ2-7; weak D call: TRBD2 (7 bases). This CDR3 region has 14 residues. Germline V lookup: CDR1 SNHLY, CDR2 FYNNEI. V lost 7 bases, J lost 4 bases, and 17 bases lay in between. As DNA, the CDR3 is TGTGCCAGCACTAAGGGGGGGGACCGATACGAGCAGTACTTC. This gives the protein CASTKGGDRYEQYF.

The chain employs TRBV6-5 and TRBJ2-5; D is tentatively TRBD1 or TRBD2 (5 bases each). The DNA end is more similar to TRBJ2-7, so the J call may be wrong. Germline assignment: CDR1 MNHEY and CDR2 SVGAGI. This CDR3 region has 15 residues. The CDR3 coding sequence is TGTGCCAGCAGTTACTCGATGGGGGTGCGGGACGAGCAGTACTTC. As protein: CASSYSMGVRDEQYF.

This CDR3 reads CASSEGQGNALDEKLFF. The DNA for the CDR3 is TGCGCCAGCAGCGAGGGACAGGGAAACGCCTTGGATGAAAAACTGTTTTTT. The rearrangement links TRBV5-1 to TRBJ1-4, with TRBD1 matching 9 bases. Germline CDR1 reads SGHRS; CDR2 reads YFSETQ. With V trimmed by 4 bases and J by 6 bases, 13 bases remained unmatched. The CDR3 runs 17 residues.

The chain employs TRBV6-6 and TRBJ2-3; 9 bases fit TRBD2. The CDR3 has 15 residues. Germline loops: CDR1 MNHNY, CDR2 SVGAGI (reference sequence). Trimming at V came to 8 bases and at J to 5 bases, leaving 11 bases not matched to a gene. The CDR3 spells CASANSGGSKDTQYF. CDR3 bases: TGTGCCAGCGCTAATAGCGGGGGTTCCAAAGATACGCAGTATTTT.

In its sample, this clone was seen a few times. The V call is TRBV6-6, the J call TRBJ1-1; a possible D gene is TRBD1 (5 bases). CDR1 is MNHNY, CDR2 SVGAGI, per germline (reference sequence). The V end lost 4 bases, the J end lost 1 base, and 13 bases lay between the germline ends. The CDR3 has 15 residues. CDR3 residues: CASSFLGRGNTEAFF. The CDR3 coding sequence is TGTGCCAGCAGTTTCCTCGGGAGGGGGAACACTGAAGCTTTCTTT.

The J gene is TRBJ2-3, the V gene TRBV5-1; D unresolved. Germline V gene data show CDR1 as SGHRS and CDR2 as YFSETQ. The CDR3 spans 12 residues. With 4 bases removed from V and 5 bases from J, the gap between germline ends came to 8 bases. CDR3 sequence (DNA): TGCGCCAGCAGCATAGATAGAGATACGCAGTATTTT. Amino acids: CASSIDRDTQYF.

The sample holds a few counts of this clone. The chain uses TRBV7-3 and TRBJ2-2, with D possibly TRBD1 on 5 matching bases. Germline V CDR1 and CDR2: SGHTA, FQGTGA. V lost 4 bases to trimming and J lost 10 bases, with 13 bases between them. This CDR3 region has 13 residues. CDR3 loop: CASSWLPQEELFF. CDR3 nucleotide sequence: TGTGCCAGCAGCTGGCTCCCACAGGAGGAGCTGTTTTTT.

This clone has more than one count but fewer than ten. The J gene is TRBJ1-1, the V gene TRBV28; no definite D call. Germline V lookup: CDR1 MDHEN, CDR2 SYDVKM. The CDR3 consists of 12 residues. V lost 6 bases to trimming and J lost 7 bases, with 12 bases between them. This CDR3 is CASRSTTNEAFF. The DNA for the CDR3 is TGTGCCAGCAGGTCGACCACTAATGAAGCTTTCTTT.

The table lists this clone with a few counts. The rearrangement joins TRBV28 to TRBJ1-2; no reliable D call. Trimming took off 4 bases at V and 3 bases at J, with 12 bases between the two ends. The CDR3 runs 14 residues. Germline CDR1 reads MDHEN; CDR2 reads SYDVKM. Written as DNA, the CDR3 is TGTGCCAGCAGTTCGGTGGGAGGGCACTATGGCTACACCTTC. Amino acid sequence: CASSSVGGHYGYTF.

This clone was seen a few times. The chain couples TRBV28 to TRBJ2-1; 8 bases align to TRBD1. The V gene's germline CDR1 is MDHEN and CDR2 SYDVKM. This CDR3 is built from 13 residues. Trimming cost V 2 bases and J 12 bases; bases outside gene matches: 6. The CDR3 here is CASSLARGRRQFF. The CDR3 nucleotides read TGTGCCAGCAGTTTAGCCAGGGGGCGTCGGCAGTTCTTC.

The rearrangement joins TRBV9 to TRBJ1-1, with 11 bases matching TRBD1. V gave up 7 bases and J gave up 1 base; unmatched junction bases: 9. Per the germline V gene, CDR1 is SGDLS and CDR2 is YYNGEE. The length of the CDR3 is 16 residues. In DNA, the CDR3 is TGTGCCAGCTTGCGGGGACAGGGGGTTAAGAACACTGAAGCTTTCTTT. Residues: CASLRGQGVKNTEAFF.

This chain joins TRBV5-6 and TRBJ1-2; a possible D gene is TRBD1 (5 bases). The ends were cut back, 0 bases at V and 0 bases at J, with 9 bases in the middle. The CDR3 covers 15 residues. Germline-derived CDR1 and CDR2 are SGHDT and YYEEEE. CDR3 residues: CASSLAGVSNYGYTF. CDR3 in DNA: TGTGCCAGCAGCTTGGCGGGGGTTTCTAACTATGGCTACACCTTC.

This clone was detected a few times. The genes are TRBV5-1 and TRBJ2-3; D remains unclear. The CDR3 is 14 amino acids. Per germline, CDR1 SGHRS and CDR2 YFSETQ. Trimming pared 3 bases from V and 7 bases from J, leaving 15 bases between. CDR3 nucleotide sequence: TGCGCCAGCAGCTATCCGCAGGCCCGACATACGCAGTATTTT. Translating it yields CASSYPQARHTQYF.

The CDR3: CASSGTSENEQFF. In DNA, the CDR3 is TGTGCCAGCAGCGGGACTAGTGAAAACGAGCAGTTCTTC. The V call is TRBV13, the J call TRBJ2-1; 8 bases match TRBD2. The J segment lost 10 bases and the V segment lost 5 bases, leaving 7 bases of the junction unmatched. The CDR3 length is 13 residues. Germline V gives CDR1 PRHDT, CDR2 FYEKMQ (reference sequence). The variable domain in full, with the rest retrieved from reference TRBV13 and TRBJ2-1, is AAGVIQSPRHLIKEKRETATLKCYPIPRHDTVYWYQQGPGQDPQFLISFYEKMQSDKGSIPDRFSAQQFSDYHSELNMSSLELGDSALYFCASSGTSENEQFFGPGTRLTVL.

V usage is TRBV7-9 and J usage is TRBJ2-1; D might be TRBD2 (5 bases). The germline V gene has CDR1 SEHNR and CDR2 FQNEAQ (reference sequence). V lost 6 bases and J 5 bases, leaving 17 bases between the germline ends. CDR3 size: 15 residues. CDR3 bases: TGTGCCAGCAGTTTCCCTGATTGGGGAGACAATGAGCAGTTCTTC. Translating it yields CASSFPDWGDNEQFF.

The chain uses TRBV7-2 and TRBJ2-1, with 9 bases identical to TRBD1. V shed 8 bases, J shed 4 bases, and the junction held 9 bases outside the gene matches. This CDR3 comprises 15 residues. In germline, CDR1 is SGHTA, CDR2 FQGNSA. This chain's CDR3 is CASPREGQGYNEQFF. The DNA for the CDR3 is TGTGCCAGCCCAAGGGAGGGACAGGGATACAATGAGCAGTTCTTC.

This clone was observed a few times. This sequence joins TRBV29-1 and TRBJ2-5; 7 bases fit TRBD1. Germline-derived CDR1 and CDR2 are SQVTM and ANQGSEA. The length of the CDR3 is 12 residues. CDR3: CTATGYQETQYF. The CDR3 DNA follows: TGCACCGCGACAGGGTACCAAGAGACCCAGTACTTC.

The chain combines TRBV6-6 with TRBJ2-7; 7 nucleotides agree with TRBD1. Germline values: CDR1 MNHNY, CDR2 SVGAGI (reference sequence). This CDR3 is built from 13 residues. V lost 3 bases and J lost 6; bases outside the gene matches: 5. The CDR3: CASSYGDRAEQYF. The CDR3 coding sequence is TGTGCCAGCAGTTATGGCGACAGGGCCGAGCAGTACTTC.

This clone has a handful of counts. CDR3 sequence: CASSVLSGQGETQYF. In DNA, the CDR3 is TGTGCCAGCAGCGTCCTTTCAGGACAGGGCGAGACCCAGTACTTC. The chain links TRBV9 to TRBJ2-5; 8 bases map to TRBD1. Unmatched junction bases numbered 8, after V lost 2 bases and J lost 5 bases. The CDR3 spans 15 residues. The germline gives CDR1 SGDLS, CDR2 YYNGEE.

The gene calls are TRBV11-2 and TRBJ2-3; D is perhaps TRBD2 (6 bases). The CDR3 is 13 amino acids. The germline V gene has CDR1 SGHAT and CDR2 FQNNGV. With 0 bases removed from V and 10 bases from J, the gap between germline ends came to 11 bases. The CDR3 region is CASSLDSTSSQYF. The CDR3 DNA sequence: TGTGCCAGCAGCTTAGATTCAACTAGCTCGCAGTATTTT.

This clone was recorded a few times. The chain joins TRBV5-6 to TRBJ2-3; D call uncertain. V lost 4 bases and J 0 bases, leaving 15 bases between the germline ends. The V gene's germline CDR1 is SGHDT and CDR2 YYEEEE. CDR3 length: 16 amino acids. This chain's CDR3 is CASSLAAQRSTDTQYF. The CDR3 DNA is TGTGCCAGCAGCCTGGCCGCCCAGCGAAGCACAGATACGCAGTATTTT. The entire variable domain, with the rest obtained from reference TRBV5-6 and TRBJ2-3, is as follows: DAGVTQSPTHLIKTRGQQVTLRCSPKSGHDTVSWYQQALGQGPQFIFQYYEEEERQRGNFPDRFSGHQFPNYSSELNVNALLLGDSALYLCASSLAAQRSTDTQYFGPGTRLTVL.

This clone occurred a few times. This rearrangement joins TRBV9 to TRBJ2-3; 7 nucleotides line up with TRBD1. The CDR3 has 13 residues. Per the germline V gene, CDR1 is SGDLS and CDR2 is YYNGEE. Trimming cost V 2 bases and J 7 bases; bases outside gene matches: 4. CDR3 coding DNA: TGTGCCAGCAGCGTCAGGACAGGCAATACGCAGTATTTT. This codes for CASSVRTGNTQYF.